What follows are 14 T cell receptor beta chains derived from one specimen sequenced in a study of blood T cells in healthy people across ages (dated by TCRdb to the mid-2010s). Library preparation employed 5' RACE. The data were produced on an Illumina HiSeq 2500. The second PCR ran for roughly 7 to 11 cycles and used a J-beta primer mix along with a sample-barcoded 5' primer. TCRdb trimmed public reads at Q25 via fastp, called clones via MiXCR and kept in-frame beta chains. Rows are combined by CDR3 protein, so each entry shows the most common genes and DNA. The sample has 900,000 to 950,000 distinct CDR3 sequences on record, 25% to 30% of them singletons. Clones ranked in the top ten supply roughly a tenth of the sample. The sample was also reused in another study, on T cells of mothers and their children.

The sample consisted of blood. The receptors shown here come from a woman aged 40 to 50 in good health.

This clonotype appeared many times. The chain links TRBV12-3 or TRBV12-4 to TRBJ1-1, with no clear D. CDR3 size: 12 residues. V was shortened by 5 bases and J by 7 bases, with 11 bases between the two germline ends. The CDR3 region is CASSLVPGEAFF. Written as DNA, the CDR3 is TGTGCCAGCAGTCTCGTCCCCGGTGAAGCTTTCTTT.

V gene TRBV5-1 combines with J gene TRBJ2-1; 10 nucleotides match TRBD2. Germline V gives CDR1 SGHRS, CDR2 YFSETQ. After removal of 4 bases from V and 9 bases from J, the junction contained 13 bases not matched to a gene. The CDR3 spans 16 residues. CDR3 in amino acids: CASSPTVSGGVAEQFF. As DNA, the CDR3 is TGCGCCAGCAGCCCCACGGTCAGCGGGGGGGTTGCTGAGCAGTTCTTC.

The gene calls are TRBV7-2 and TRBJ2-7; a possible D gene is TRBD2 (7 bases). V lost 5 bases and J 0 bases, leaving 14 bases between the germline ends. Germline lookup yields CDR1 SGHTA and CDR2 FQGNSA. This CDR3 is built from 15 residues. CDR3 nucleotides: TGTGCCAGCAGCCGAGAGGGGGGGGCCTCCTACGAGCAGTACTTC. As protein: CASSREGGASYEQYF.

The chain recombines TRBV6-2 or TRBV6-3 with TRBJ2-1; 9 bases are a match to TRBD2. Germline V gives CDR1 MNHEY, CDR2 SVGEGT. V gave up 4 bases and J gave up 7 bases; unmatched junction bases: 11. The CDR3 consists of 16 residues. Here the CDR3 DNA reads TGTGCCAGCAGTTTGGGGCCCCCGCTAGCGGGGAATGAGCAGTTCTTC. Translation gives CASSLGPPLAGNEQFF.

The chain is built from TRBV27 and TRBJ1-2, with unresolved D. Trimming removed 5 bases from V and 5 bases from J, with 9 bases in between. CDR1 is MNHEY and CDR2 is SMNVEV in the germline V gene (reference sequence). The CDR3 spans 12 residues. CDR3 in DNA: TGTGCCAGCAGTAACGCGGGGTATGGCTACACCTTC. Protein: CASSNAGYGYTF.

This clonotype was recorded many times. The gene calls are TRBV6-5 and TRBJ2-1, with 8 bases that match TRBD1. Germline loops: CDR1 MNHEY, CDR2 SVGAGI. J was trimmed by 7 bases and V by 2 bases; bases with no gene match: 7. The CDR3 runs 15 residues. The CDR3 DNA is TGTGCCAGCAGTTACGGGCAGGGGGCGTTAAATGAGCAGTTCTTC. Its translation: CASSYGQGALNEQFF.

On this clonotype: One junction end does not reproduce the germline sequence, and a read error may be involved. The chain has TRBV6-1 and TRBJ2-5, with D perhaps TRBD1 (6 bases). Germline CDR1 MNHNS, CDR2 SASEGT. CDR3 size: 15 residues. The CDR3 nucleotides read TGTGCCCGCAGTGCCTACAGGGCACAAGGGGAGACCCAGTACTTC. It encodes CARSAYRAQGETQYF.

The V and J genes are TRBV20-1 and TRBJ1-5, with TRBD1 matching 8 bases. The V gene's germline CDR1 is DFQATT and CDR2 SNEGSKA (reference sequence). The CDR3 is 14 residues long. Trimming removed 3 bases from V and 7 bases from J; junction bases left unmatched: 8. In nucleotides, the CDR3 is TGCAGTGCTAGGATACAGGGGGTTGAGCAGCCCCAGCATTTT. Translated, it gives CSARIQGVEQPQHF.

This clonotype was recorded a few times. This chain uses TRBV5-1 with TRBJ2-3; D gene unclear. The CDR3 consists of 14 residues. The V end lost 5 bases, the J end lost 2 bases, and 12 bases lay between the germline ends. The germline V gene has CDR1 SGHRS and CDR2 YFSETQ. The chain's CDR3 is CASRSSGFTDTQYF. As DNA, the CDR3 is TGCGCCAGCAGGAGTTCGGGTTTCACAGATACGCAGTATTTT.

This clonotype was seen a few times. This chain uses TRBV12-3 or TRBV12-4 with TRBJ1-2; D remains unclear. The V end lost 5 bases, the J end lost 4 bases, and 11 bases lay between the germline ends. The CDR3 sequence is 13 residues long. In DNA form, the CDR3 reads TGTGCCAGCAGTACGGGCAGCCTCTATGGCTACACCTTC. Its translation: CASSTGSLYGYTF.

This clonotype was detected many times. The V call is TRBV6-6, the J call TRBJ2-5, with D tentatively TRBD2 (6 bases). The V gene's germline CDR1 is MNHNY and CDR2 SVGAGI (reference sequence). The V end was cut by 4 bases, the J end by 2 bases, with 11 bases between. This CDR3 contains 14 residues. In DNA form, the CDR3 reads TGTGCCAGCAGTTGGGCTAGCGCTCAAGAGACCCAGTACTTC. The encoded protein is CASSWASAQETQYF.

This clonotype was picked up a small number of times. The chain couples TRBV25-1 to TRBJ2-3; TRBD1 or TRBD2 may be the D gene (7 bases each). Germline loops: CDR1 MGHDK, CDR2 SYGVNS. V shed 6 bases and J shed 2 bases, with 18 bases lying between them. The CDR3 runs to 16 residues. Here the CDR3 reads CASSAGGGTYTDTQYF. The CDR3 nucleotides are TGTGCCAGCAGCGCAGGGGGGGGCACTTACACAGATACGCAGTATTTT. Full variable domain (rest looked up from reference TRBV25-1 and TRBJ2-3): EADIYQTPRYLVIGTGKKITLECSQTMGHDKMYWYQQDPGMELHLIHYSYGVNSTEKGDLSSESTVSRIRTEHFPLTLESARPSHTSQYLCASSAGGGTYTDTQYFGPGTRLTVL.

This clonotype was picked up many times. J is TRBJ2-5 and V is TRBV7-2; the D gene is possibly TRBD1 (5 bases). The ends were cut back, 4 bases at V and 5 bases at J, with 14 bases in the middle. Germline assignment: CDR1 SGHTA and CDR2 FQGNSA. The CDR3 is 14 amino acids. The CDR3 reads CASSWTLEHETQYF. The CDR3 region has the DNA TGTGCCAGCAGCTGGACACTGGAACACGAGACCCAGTACTTC.

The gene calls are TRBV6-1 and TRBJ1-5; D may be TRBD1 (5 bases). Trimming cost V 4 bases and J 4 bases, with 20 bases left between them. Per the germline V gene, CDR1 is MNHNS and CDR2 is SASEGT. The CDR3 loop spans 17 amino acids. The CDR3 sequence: CASSALLGAGGNQPQHF. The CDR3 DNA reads TGTGCCAGCAGTGCTCTCCTTGGGGCAGGCGGGAATCAGCCCCAGCATTTT.